One sample yielded the 21 T cell receptor beta chains listed below, sequenced in a study of T cell responses to AZD1222 COVID-19 vaccine. Only in-frame clones appear in the TCRdb table, and some are missing; sequencing was by immunoSEQ multiplex PCR. The profile shows some 190,000 clones, about nine tenths of them singletons. This material consisted of peripheral blood, taken 28 days after the second AZD1222 dose. Every receptor here comes from an adult who received the AZD1222 COVID-19 vaccine.

The chain recombines TRBV19 with TRBJ2-1, with 10 bases lining up with TRBD2. Germline CDR1 LNHDA, CDR2 SQIVND (reference sequence). The CDR3 loop spans 17 amino acids. Trimming cost V 5 bases and J 2 bases; bases outside gene matches: 9. CDR3 sequence reads: CASSATGGTSAYNEQFF. CDR3 bases: TGTGCCAGTAGTGCAACCGGTGGGACTAGCGCCTACAATGAGCAGTTCTTC.

The chain employs TRBV19 and TRBJ1-2, with a tentative D call TRBD1 (5 bases). Germline V gene lookup returns CDR1 LNHDA and CDR2 SQIVND (reference sequence). The CDR3 totals 14 residues. V lost 5 bases to trimming and J lost 4 bases, with 14 bases between them. The CDR3 is CASSGIGTGYGYTF. The CDR3 DNA is TGTGCCAGTAGTGGGATCGGGACGGGCTATGGCTACACCTTC.

The chain is built from TRBV5-1 and TRBJ1-5, with D perhaps matching TRBD1 (5 bases). V gave up 0 bases and J gave up 2 bases, with 12 bases separating them. Germline CDR1 reads SGHRS; CDR2 reads YFSETQ. The CDR3 contains 16 residues. CDR3 DNA sequence: TGCGCCAGCAGCTTGGGTTCCGGGGCTGGCAATCAGCCCCAGCATTTT. This translates into CASSLGSGAGNQPQHF.

V usage is TRBV18 and J usage is TRBJ2-1, with 10 bases matching TRBD1. The CDR3 loop spans 17 amino acids. Losses at the gene ends were 3 bases for V and 8 bases for J; bases not matched to a gene: 13. Germline lookup yields CDR1 KGHSH and CDR2 LQKENI. The CDR3 reads CASSPAPGTGVRDEQFF. For the CDR3, the DNA is TGTGCCAGCTCACCCGCCCCGGGGACAGGGGTTAGAGATGAGCAGTTCTTC.

The V and J genes are TRBV11-1 and TRBJ1-5, with unresolved D. CDR1 and CDR2 from the germline V gene are SGHAT and FQDESV (reference sequence). This CDR3 has 13 residues. Between the trimmed V and J ends, which lost 2 bases and 2 bases, there was a span of 4 bases. The CDR3 spells CASSLQGNQPQHF. CDR3 nucleotides: TGTGCCAGCAGCTTACAGGGCAATCAGCCCCAGCATTTT.

This clone was seen more than once but under ten times. The V and J genes are TRBV2 and TRBJ1-6, with D uncertain. Trimming took 6 bases from V and 10 from J, leaving 19 bases between them. Germline CDR1 and CDR2: SNHLY and FYNNEI. The CDR3 has 15 residues. CDR3 sequence (DNA): TGTGCCAGCAGCCCCGGGGAGAGGTTTGGCTCACCCCTCCACTTT. Protein: CASSPGERFGSPLHF.

This chain's CDR3 is CASTPLGRVNTEAFF. CDR3 nucleotides: TGTGCCAGCACCCCGTTAGGACGGGTGAACACTGAAGCTTTCTTT. This chain links TRBV6-5 with TRBJ1-1; D is unresolved. Germline V gene data show CDR1 as MNHEY and CDR2 as SVGAGI. The CDR3 runs to 15 residues. V was cut by 7 bases and J by 0 bases, with 15 bases left in between.

The chain employs TRBV28 and TRBJ2-7, with TRBD2 as a possible D gene (6 bases). V was trimmed by 8 bases and J by 1 base, leaving 15 bases between them. Germline assignment: CDR1 MDHEN and CDR2 SYDVKM. The CDR3 runs to 14 residues. The CDR3 region has the DNA TGTGCCAGCGGACCGGGACTGGCGTCCTACGAGCAGTACTTC. Amino acid sequence: CASGPGLASYEQYF.

The chain recombines TRBV4-2 with TRBJ2-3; 7 positions agree with TRBD2. CDR1 LGHNA and CDR2 YNFKEQ come from the germline V gene. V was clipped by 0 bases and J by 0 bases; unmatched bases: 9. The CDR3 is made up of 18 amino acids. CDR3 protein: CASSQDSRRGTSTDTQYF. In DNA form, the CDR3 reads TGTGCCAGCAGCCAAGATTCGAGGCGGGGGACTAGCACAGATACGCAGTATTTT.

V and J are TRBV30 and TRBJ1-3; D call uncertain. In germline, CDR1 is GTSNPN, CDR2 SVGIG (reference sequence). This CDR3 has 16 amino acids. Trimming removed 0 bases from V and 2 bases from J, with 14 bases in between. CDR3 nucleotide sequence: TGTGCCTGGAGTGTGAGCGCTTTTTTAGCTGGAAACACCATATATTTT. It yields the protein CAWSVSAFLAGNTIYF. Full variable domain (rest looked up from reference TRBV30 and TRBJ1-3): SQTIHQWPATLVQPVGSPLSLECTVEGTSNPNLYWYRQAAGRGLQLLFYSVGIGQISSEVPQNLSASRPQDRQFILSSKKLLLSDSGFYLCAWSVSAFLAGNTIYFGEGSWLTVV.

The chain recombines TRBV7-2 with TRBJ2-2; D may be TRBD2 (5 bases). This CDR3 comprises 17 residues. The V and J ends lost 4 bases and 3 bases respectively, with 18 bases between them. Per the germline V gene, CDR1 is SGHTA and CDR2 is FQGNSA. As DNA, the CDR3 is TGTGCCAGCAGCTCTCTCTCGGGGTCTGGATACACCGGGGAGCTGTTTTTT. Amino acids: CASSSLSGSGYTGELFF.

V is TRBV4-1 and J is TRBJ2-7; D call uncertain. Germline loops: CDR1 MGHRA, CDR2 YSYEKL. CDR3 length: 14 residues. V lost 0 bases to trimming and J lost 5 bases, with 11 bases between them. CDR3 sequence: CASSQDLYRHEQYF. In nucleotides, the CDR3 is TGCGCCAGCAGCCAAGATCTATACCGGCACGAGCAGTACTTC.

The chain combines TRBV7-3 with TRBJ1-3; 7 bases are a match to TRBD1. The germline CDR1 and CDR2 sequences are SGHTA and FQGTGA. V gave up 5 bases and J gave up 4 bases; unmatched junction bases: 11. This CDR3 region has 16 residues. CDR3 protein: CASSENPGQPGNTIYF. The DNA of the CDR3 is TGTGCCAGCAGCGAGAACCCGGGACAGCCGGGAAACACCATATATTTT.

The rearrangement uses TRBV7-8 and TRBJ2-5; TRBD1 matches 8 bases. This CDR3 comprises 19 residues. V was clipped by 0 bases and J by 5 bases; unmatched bases: 17. In germline, CDR1 is SGHVS, CDR2 FQNEAQ. The CDR3 spells CASSLAFSLRGQGQETQYF. The CDR3 DNA follows: TGTGCCAGCAGCTTAGCGTTCTCGTTGAGAGGACAGGGTCAGGAGACCCAGTACTTC.

V gene TRBV7-2 combines with J gene TRBJ2-5; no definite D call. The CDR3 is 15 amino acids. CDR1 is SGHTA and CDR2 is FQGNSA in the germline V gene. V lost 1 base, J lost 0 bases, and 9 bases lay in between. The CDR3 DNA sequence: TGTGCCAGCAGCTTAGAGGTGGCGTACCAAGAGACCCAGTACTTC. It yields the protein CASSLEVAYQETQYF.

This clone was counted a single time. The DNA of the CDR3 is TGTGCCAGCAGCCGAGGGGGGCCCACAGATACGCAGTATTTT. This codes for CASSRGGPTDTQYF. The chain carries TRBV6-4 and TRBJ2-3; D possibly uses TRBD1 or TRBD2 (6 bases each). The CDR3 spans 14 residues. Trimming left V 6 bases short and J 2 bases short, with 12 bases between. Looked up from germline, CDR1 is MRHNA and CDR2 is SNTAGT.

This chain uses TRBV30 with TRBJ2-1; the match to TRBD2 covers 10 bases. V was pared by 3 bases and J by 15 bases, with 11 bases of the junction left unmatched. Germline V gene data show CDR1 as GTSNPN and CDR2 as SVGIG (reference sequence). The CDR3 spans 13 residues. The CDR3 DNA sequence: TGTGCCTGGAGGGCGGGTAGCGGGGGGCTGGTGTTCTTC. It encodes CAWRAGSGGLVFF.

CDR3 in DNA: TGTGCCAGCAGCTTAGATTTTACCCCTAGCGGATACTCCTACGAGCAGTACTTC. Translated, it gives CASSLDFTPSGYSYEQYF. The chain is built from TRBV11-3 and TRBJ2-7; TRBD2 matches at 7 bases. The CDR3 is made up of 18 amino acids. J was trimmed by 0 bases and V by 0 bases; bases with no gene match: 11. The germline CDR1 and CDR2 sequences are SGHNT and YENEEA.

The table lists this clone with a count of one. The V gene is TRBV9, the J gene TRBJ2-2; D unclear. The V end was cut by 4 bases, the J end by 8 bases, with 9 bases between. Germline V gene data show CDR1 as SGDLS and CDR2 as YYNGEE. This CDR3 region has 12 residues. DNA of the CDR3: TGTGCCAGCAGCCCCCCCGCTGGGGAGCTGTTTTTT. This translates into CASSPPAGELFF. Using reference TRBV9 and TRBJ2-2 for the parts outside the CDR3, the full variable domain is DSGVTQTPKHLITATGQRVTLRCSPRSGDLSVYWYQQSLDQGLQFLIQYYNGEERAKGNILERFSAQQFPDLHSELNLSSLELGDSALYFCASSPPAGELFFGEGSRLTVL.

CDR3 DNA: TGTGCCAGCAGCCAAGGTCGGACAGCCTTTGAAGCTTTCTTT. Protein sequence: CASSQGRTAFEAFF. The chain links TRBV3-1 (or the pseudogene TRBV3-2) to TRBJ1-1; possibly TRBD1 for D (6 bases). CDR1 is LGHDT and CDR2 is YNNKEL in the germline V gene (reference sequence). Between the trimmed V and J ends, which lost 1 base and 7 bases, there was a span of 13 bases. CDR3 length: 14 amino acids.

This chain connects TRBV6-1 to TRBJ2-1; no clear D gene. Germline CDR1 MNHNS, CDR2 SASEGT. The CDR3 has 13 amino acids. Trimming cost V 2 bases and J 15 bases, with 17 bases left between them. The CDR3 nucleotides read TGTGCCAGCAGTGAATGGTCTTATGTCTGGGGGTTCTTC. Amino acids: CASSEWSYVWGFF.